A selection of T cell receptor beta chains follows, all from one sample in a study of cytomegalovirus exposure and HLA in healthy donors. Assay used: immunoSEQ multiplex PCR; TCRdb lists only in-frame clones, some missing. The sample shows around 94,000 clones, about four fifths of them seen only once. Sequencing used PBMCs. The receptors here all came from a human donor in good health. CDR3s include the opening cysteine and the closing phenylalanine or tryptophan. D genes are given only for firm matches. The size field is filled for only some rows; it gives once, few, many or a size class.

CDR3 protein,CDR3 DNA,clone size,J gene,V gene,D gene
CASRLTGVKATDTQYF,TGCGCCAGCAGATTGACAGGGGTAAAGGCCACAGATACGCAGTATTTT,-,TRBJ2-3,TRBV5-1,TRBD1
CASSESIQAGANVLTF,TGTGCCAGCAGTGAATCCATCCAGGCTGGGGCCAACGTCCTGACTTTC,-,TRBJ2-6,TRBV2,-
CSLGSVDTQYF,TGCAGTTTAGGGAGCGTAGATACGCAGTATTTT,-,TRBJ2-3,TRBV20-1,-
CASSYSASNTEAFF,TGTGCCAGCAGTTACTCGGCCTCGAACACTGAAGCTTTCTTT,few,TRBJ1-1,TRBV6-5,-
CASQRWTGELFF,TGTGCCAGCCAGCGCTGGACCGGGGAGCTGTTTTTT,-,TRBJ2-2,TRBV9,-
CASSFMWSQGETQYF,TGTGCCAGCAGCTTTATGTGGAGCCAGGGGGAGACCCAGTACTTC,-,TRBJ2-5,TRBV9,-
CASSSGTANEKLFF,TGTGCCAGCAGCTCCGGGACAGCAAATGAAAAACTGTTTTTT,-,TRBJ1-4,TRBV5-4,TRBD1
CASSRTELAGPSGANVLTF,TGCGCCAGCAGCCGAACGGAACTAGCGGGGCCCTCTGGGGCCAACGTCCTGACTTTC,-,TRBJ2-6,TRBV5-1,TRBD2
CASSREYTEAFF,TGTGCCAGCAGCCGAGAATACACTGAAGCTTTCTTT,-,TRBJ1-1,TRBV7-2,-
CASSLGYGNQPQHF,TGTGCCAGCAGCTTGGGTTATGGCAATCAGCCCCAGCATTTT,-,TRBJ1-5,TRBV5-8,-
CASSPYSGHETQYF,TGTGCCAGCAGCCCCTATTCAGGGCACGAGACCCAGTACTTC,-,TRBJ2-5,TRBV7-2,-
CASSPGAYEQYF,TGTGCCAGCAGCCCGGGAGCCTACGAGCAGTACTTC,-,TRBJ2-7,TRBV4-2,-
CASSFSSGGGNEQFF,TGTGCCAGCAGCTTTAGTAGCGGGGGAGGGAATGAGCAGTTCTTC,-,TRBJ2-1,TRBV7-2,TRBD2
CASSQSPWTSGSDEQFF,TGTGCCAGCAGCCAAAGTCCTTGGACTAGCGGGAGTGATGAGCAGTTCTTC,-,TRBJ2-1,TRBV14,TRBD2
CASSYTGAATNEKLFF,TGCGCCAGCAGCTACACAGGGGCGGCAACTAATGAAAAACTGTTTTTT,-,TRBJ1-4,TRBV5-1,TRBD1
CASSYQGSGTEAFF,TGTGCCAGCAGTTACCAGGGATCAGGGACTGAAGCTTTCTTT,-,TRBJ1-1,TRBV6-5,-
CSVQQGGFYNEQFF,TGCAGCGTCCAACAGGGGGGATTTTACAATGAGCAGTTCTTC,-,TRBJ2-1,TRBV29-1,TRBD1
CASSPSGQGSGNTIYF,TGTGCCAGCTCACCATCCGGACAGGGCTCTGGAAACACCATATATTTT,-,TRBJ1-3,TRBV18,TRBD1
CANSEWAGYNEQFF,TGTGCCAACAGTGAATGGGCGGGGTACAATGAGCAGTTCTTC,-,TRBJ2-1,TRBV25-1,-
CASSVGGGGADTQYF,TGTGCCAGCAGCGTAGGCGGCGGGGGGGCAGATACGCAGTATTTT,-,TRBJ2-3,TRBV9,TRBD2
CASSLRTSGNYEQYF,TGCGCCAGCAGCCTTCGGACTAGCGGGAACTACGAGCAGTACTTC,few,TRBJ2-7,TRBV4-3,TRBD2
CASSLGGRDGYTF,TGCGCCAGCAGCTTGGGGGGCCGGGATGGCTACACCTTC,-,TRBJ1-2,TRBV5-1,-
CASSSQRAVWDEQYF,TGTGCCAGCAGCTCCCAGCGGGCGGTATGGGACGAGCAGTACTTC,-,TRBJ2-7,TRBV5-4,-
CASSLQGPAIGGYTF,TGTGCCAGCAGTTTACAGGGGCCCGCCATCGGGGGCTACACCTTC,-,TRBJ1-2,TRBV27,-
CSVEGGRRGELFF,TGCAGCGTTGAAGGCGGACGGAGGGGGGAGCTGTTTTTT,-,TRBJ2-2,TRBV29-1,-
CASSPEGGANTGELFF,TGTGCCAGCAGCCCCGAAGGCGGGGCAAACACCGGGGAGCTGTTTTTT,-,TRBJ2-2,TRBV7-9,-
CASSREVLTYNEQFF,TGTGCCAGCAGTCGAGAAGTCCTCACCTACAATGAGCAGTTCTTC,-,TRBJ2-1,TRBV9,-
CASSGYGRAGATEAFF,TGTGCCAGCAGCGGATATGGCAGGGCTGGCGCCACTGAAGCTTTCTTT,few,TRBJ1-1,TRBV5-4,-
CASSFRESGEQFF,TGTGCCAGCAGCTTCCGGGAGTCGGGTGAGCAGTTCTTC,-,TRBJ2-1,TRBV11-3,-
CASSQQGIWNTEAFF,TGTGCCAGCAGCCAACAGGGAATTTGGAACACTGAAGCTTTCTTT,-,TRBJ1-1,TRBV4-2,-
CASSSDRRGYNEQFF,TGTGCCAGTAGTTCCGACAGGAGAGGCTACAATGAGCAGTTCTTC,once,TRBJ2-1,TRBV19,-
CASSSDGLAGVKDTQYF,TGTGCCAGCAGCTCCGACGGACTAGCGGGAGTGAAAGATACGCAGTATTTT,few,TRBJ2-3,TRBV7-2,TRBD2
CASSHPRGGSSYNEQFF,TGTGCCAGCAGCCACCCTAGAGGGGGAAGCTCCTACAATGAGCAGTTCTTC,-,TRBJ2-1,TRBV9,-
CASIPETSGNSYNEQFF,TGTGCCAGCATCCCAGAGACTAGCGGCAATTCCTACAATGAGCAGTTCTTC,-,TRBJ2-1,TRBV7-9,TRBD2
CASANGATGGEQYF,TGTGCTAGTGCCAACGGCGCTACCGGGGGCGAGCAGTACTTC,-,TRBJ2-7,TRBV12-5,-
CATTRQGTYEQYF,TGCGCCACCACCCGACAGGGGACCTACGAGCAGTACTTC,-,TRBJ2-7,TRBV5-1,TRBD1
CASRRQGYTGELFF,TGTGCCAGCAGGCGCCAGGGGTACACCGGGGAGCTGTTTTTT,-,TRBJ2-2,TRBV6-4,-
CASSGGGNNSPLHF,TGTGCCAGCAGCGGGGGGGGGAATAATTCACCCCTCCACTTT,-,TRBJ1-6,TRBV9,-
CASSLARSYEQYF,TGTGCCAGCAGCTTAGCACGGTCCTACGAGCAGTACTTC,-,TRBJ2-7,TRBV7-6,-
CASSFGVRGRPGNTEAFF,TGTGCCAGCAGCTTCGGGGTTCGCGGCCGCCCGGGAAACACTGAAGCTTTCTTT,-,TRBJ1-1,TRBV11-2,-
CASSEGRLNTEAFF,TGTGCCAGCAGTGAAGGGCGGCTGAACACTGAAGCTTTCTTT,once,TRBJ1-1,TRBV2,-
CASSFKGAGGYTF,TGTGCCAGCAGCTTTAAGGGGGCGGGTGGCTACACCTTC,-,TRBJ1-2,TRBV7-9,TRBD1
CASSRGGAETQYF,TGTGCTAGCAGCCGGGGCGGGGCAGAGACCCAGTACTTC,-,TRBJ2-5,TRBV7-7,-
CASSLGLASDTQYF,TGTGCCAGCAGCTTGGGACTAGCCTCAGATACGCAGTATTTT,-,TRBJ2-3,TRBV5-4,TRBD2
CASSLVEGSYGYTF,TGTGCCAGCAGCTTAGTAGAGGGCTCCTATGGCTACACCTTC,-,TRBJ1-2,TRBV7-9,-
CASSLDLRGPYNEQFF,TGTGCCAGTAGTCTGGACTTGCGGGGGCCCTACAATGAGCAGTTCTTC,-,TRBJ2-1,TRBV19,-
CASSLGSGGATDTQYF,TGTGCCAGCAGCTTAGGGAGCGGGGGGGCCACAGATACGCAGTATTTT,-,TRBJ2-3,TRBV7-6,TRBD2